This passage covers 5 T cell receptor beta chains from one sample sequenced in a study of Graves' ophthalmopathy and Graves' hyperthyroidism. RNA served as the template for amplifying TCR beta CDR3 regions. HTBI primers primed a first-round RT-PCR, and a second-round multiplex PCR followed. TCRdb called the multiplex PCR reads again in MiXCR, with one record for every CDR3 protein. The profile shows 580,000 or so distinct CDR3 sequences, 35% to 40% of them singletons. The sequenced material came from peripheral blood or thyroid tissue (not recorded which). All receptors come from an adult man with Graves' hyperthyroidism.

This clonotype was counted at least ten times. The chain links TRBV20-1 to TRBJ1-5; tentative D call: TRBD1 (5 bases). The CDR3 contains 14 residues. The germline V gene encodes CDR1 DFQATT and CDR2 SNEGSKA (reference sequence). V was clipped by 2 bases and J by 3 bases, with 11 bases between them. CDR3 sequence: CSARPGPLNQPQHF. The CDR3 coding sequence is TGCAGTGCTAGACCGGGACCGCTCAATCAGCCCCAGCATTTT.

V and J are TRBV5-4 and TRBJ1-2, with TRBD1 as a possible D gene (5 bases). The ends were cut back, 4 bases at V and 4 bases at J, with 23 bases in the middle. Germline values: CDR1 SGHNT, CDR2 YYREEE (reference sequence). This CDR3 comprises 17 residues. CDR3 sequence: CASSPGTPNTEGYGYTF. CDR3 in DNA: TGTGCCAGCAGCCCCGGGACCCCGAACACCGAGGGCTATGGCTACACCTTC.

This clonotype was seen only a few times. V usage is TRBV20-1 and J usage is TRBJ1-4; D not resolved. Germline assignment: CDR1 DFQATT and CDR2 SNEGSKA (reference sequence). CDR3 length: 13 amino acids. Trimming took off 6 bases at V and 2 bases at J, with 10 bases between the two ends. Written as DNA, the CDR3 is TGCAGTGCCCTCGCGGGGACTAATGAAAAACTGTTTTTT. This translates into CSALAGTNEKLFF.

This clonotype has a count of ten or more. The chain recombines TRBV6-2 or TRBV6-3 with TRBJ2-2; D ambiguous. Germline CDR1 reads MNHEY; CDR2 reads SVGEGT. The length of the CDR3 is 13 residues. Deletions cut 4 bases from V and 5 bases from J, with 8 bases between. The CDR3 bases are TGTGCCAGCAGTTTGGGGATTACCGGGGAGCTGTTTTTT. Its protein product is CASSLGITGELFF.

This clonotype was observed once. One base away lies a much larger clone, so this may be a sequencing read error. Because the CDR3 is missing its conserved closing phenylalanine or tryptophan, this is likely a read error. The chain combines TRBV5-1 with TRBJ2-7; a possible D gene is TRBD1 (5 bases). Germline V gives CDR1 SGHRS, CDR2 YFSETQ. Trimming took off 6 bases at V and 5 bases at J, with 18 bases between the two ends. The CDR3 loop spans 14 amino acids. This CDR3 is CASNLQGGADEQYL. The CDR3 nucleotides are TGCGCCAGCAACCTTCAGGGTGGGGCCGACGAGCAGTACCTC.